The sequence of this TCR beta chain was determined in a study of T cell responses to AZD1222 COVID-19 vaccine. The ends were cut back, 0 bases at V and 1 base at J, with 5 bases in the middle. The germline CDR1 and CDR2 sequences are SGHDT and YYEEEE. The CDR3 contains 15 residues. Study-level results: Repertoire samples came only from after the peak T cell response.

Libraries were prepared by immunoSEQ multiplex PCR; TCRdb keeps only in-frame clonotypes and omits some of them. Among approximately 140,000 clones listed, 75% to 90% were seen once. This clone was seen at least ten times. Its target is not known. Sequences were derived from peripheral blood, sampled 28 days after the second AZD1222 dose. The TCR sequence derives from an adult who received the AZD1222 COVID-19 vaccine. The chain uses TRBV5-6 and TRBJ2-6, with D unresolved. Here the CDR3 reads CASSLGFSGANVLTF. The CDR3 DNA reads as TGTGCCAGCAGCTTGGGCTTTTCTGGGGCCAACGTCCTGACTTTC.